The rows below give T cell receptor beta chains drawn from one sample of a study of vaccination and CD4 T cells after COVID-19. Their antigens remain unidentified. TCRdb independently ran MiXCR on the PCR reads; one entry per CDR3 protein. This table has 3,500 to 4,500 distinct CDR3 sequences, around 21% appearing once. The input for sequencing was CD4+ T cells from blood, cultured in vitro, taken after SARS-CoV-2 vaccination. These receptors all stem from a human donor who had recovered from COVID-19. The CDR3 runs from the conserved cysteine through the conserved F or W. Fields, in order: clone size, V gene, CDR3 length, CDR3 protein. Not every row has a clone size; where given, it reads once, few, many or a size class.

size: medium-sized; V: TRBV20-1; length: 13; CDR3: CSARTYDNSPLHF
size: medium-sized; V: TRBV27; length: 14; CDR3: CASSHRDPHSPLHF
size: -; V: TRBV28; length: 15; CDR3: CASSTPARDPETQYF
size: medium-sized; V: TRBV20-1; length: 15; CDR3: CSARGTRGSNTEAFF
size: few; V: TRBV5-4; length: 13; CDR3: CASSLQGVYGYTF
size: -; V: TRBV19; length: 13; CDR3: CASSIGQSYGYTF
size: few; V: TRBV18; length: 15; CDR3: CASSGYGTGSTEQYF
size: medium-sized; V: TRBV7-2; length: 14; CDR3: CASSPDRGNYGYTF
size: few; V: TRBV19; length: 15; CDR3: CASTPMGGGLETQYF
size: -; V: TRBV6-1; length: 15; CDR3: CASSGPRQPYNEQFF
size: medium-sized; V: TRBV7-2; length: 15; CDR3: CASSRDGSGSYEQYF
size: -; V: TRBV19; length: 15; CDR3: CASSITDRGVYGYTF
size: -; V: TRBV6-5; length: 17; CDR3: CASSYPPLSGGIYEQYF
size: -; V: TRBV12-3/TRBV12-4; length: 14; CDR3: CASSPGGSSYEQYF
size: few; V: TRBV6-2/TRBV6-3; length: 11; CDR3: CASTRGHGYTF
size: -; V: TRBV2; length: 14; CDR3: CASSEVGGNSPLHF
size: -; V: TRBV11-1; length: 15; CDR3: CASSLGQGSYNEQFF
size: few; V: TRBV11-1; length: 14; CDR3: CASSPRTGSYEQYF
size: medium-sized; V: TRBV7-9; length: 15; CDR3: CASSLDGGGWETQYF
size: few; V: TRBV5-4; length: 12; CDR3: CASSLSGETQYF
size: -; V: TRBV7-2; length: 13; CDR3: CASSLRQDGELFF
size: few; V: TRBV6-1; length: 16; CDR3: CASSAAGQGAGQPQHF
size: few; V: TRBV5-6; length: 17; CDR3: CASSARTHPTKNTEAFF
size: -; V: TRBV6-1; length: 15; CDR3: CASTRGGSAIFGYTF
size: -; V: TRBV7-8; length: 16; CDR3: CASSLEFYQANYGYTF
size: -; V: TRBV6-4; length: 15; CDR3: CASSDQAGGADTQYF
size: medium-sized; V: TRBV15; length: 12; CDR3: CATSRDTQPQHF
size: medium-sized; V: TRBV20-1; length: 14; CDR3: CSAGGIGRAYEQYF
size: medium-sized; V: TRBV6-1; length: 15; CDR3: CASSRRLAGLETQYF